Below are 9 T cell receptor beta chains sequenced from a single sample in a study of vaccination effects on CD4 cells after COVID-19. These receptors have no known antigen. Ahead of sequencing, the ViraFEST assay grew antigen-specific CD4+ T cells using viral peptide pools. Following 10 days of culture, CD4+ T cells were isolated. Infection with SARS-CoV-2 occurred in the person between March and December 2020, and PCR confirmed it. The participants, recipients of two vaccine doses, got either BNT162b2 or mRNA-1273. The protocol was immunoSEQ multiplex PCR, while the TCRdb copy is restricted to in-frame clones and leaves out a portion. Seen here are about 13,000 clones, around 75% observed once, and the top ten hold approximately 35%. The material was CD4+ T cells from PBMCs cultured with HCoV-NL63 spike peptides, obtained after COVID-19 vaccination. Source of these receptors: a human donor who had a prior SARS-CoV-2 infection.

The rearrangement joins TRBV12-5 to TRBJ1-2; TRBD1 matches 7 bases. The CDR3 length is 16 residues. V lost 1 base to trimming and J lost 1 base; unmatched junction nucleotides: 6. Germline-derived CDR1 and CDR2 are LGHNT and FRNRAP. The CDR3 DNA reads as TGTGCTAGTGGTTTGGGACCGAACAGGGGTAACTATGGCTACACCTTC. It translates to CASGLGPNRGNYGYTF.

The chain's CDR3 is CAISNPRDSYEQYF. As DNA, the CDR3 is TGTGCCATCAGTAATCCCCGAGACAGCTACGAGCAGTACTTC. The rearrangement uses TRBV10-3 and TRBJ2-7, with D possibly being TRBD1 (5 bases). Germline values: CDR1 ENHRY, CDR2 SYGVKD. V dropped 5 bases and J dropped 3 bases, with 14 bases sitting between them. This CDR3 contains 14 residues.

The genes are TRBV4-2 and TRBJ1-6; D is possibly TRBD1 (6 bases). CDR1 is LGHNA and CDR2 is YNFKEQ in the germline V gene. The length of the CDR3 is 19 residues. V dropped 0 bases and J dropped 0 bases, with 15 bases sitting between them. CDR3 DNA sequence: TGTGCCAGCAGCCAAGAAAGGAGTGGACAGAGCTCCTATAATTCACCCCTCCACTTT. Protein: CASSQERSGQSSYNSPLHF.

The CDR3 loop is CASSFGGEQYF. CDR3 bases: TGTGCCAGCAGTTTCGGGGGCGAGCAGTACTTC. This chain uses TRBV6-5 with TRBJ2-7; the D gene is possibly TRBD2 (6 bases). Germline CDR1 and CDR2: MNHEY and SVGAGI. Trimming took 4 bases from V and 6 from J, leaving 7 bases between them. This CDR3 region has 11 residues.

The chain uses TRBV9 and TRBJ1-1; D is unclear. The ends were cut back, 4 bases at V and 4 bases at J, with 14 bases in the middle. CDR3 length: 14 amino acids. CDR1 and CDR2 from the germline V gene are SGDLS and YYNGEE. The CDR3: CASSPTHARTEAFF. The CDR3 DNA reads TGTGCCAGCAGCCCTACTCATGCGCGCACTGAAGCTTTCTTT. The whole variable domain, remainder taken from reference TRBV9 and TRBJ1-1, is DSGVTQTPKHLITATGQRVTLRCSPRSGDLSVYWYQQSLDQGLQFLIQYYNGEERAKGNILERFSAQQFPDLHSELNLSSLELGDSALYFCASSPTHARTEAFFGQGTRLTVV.

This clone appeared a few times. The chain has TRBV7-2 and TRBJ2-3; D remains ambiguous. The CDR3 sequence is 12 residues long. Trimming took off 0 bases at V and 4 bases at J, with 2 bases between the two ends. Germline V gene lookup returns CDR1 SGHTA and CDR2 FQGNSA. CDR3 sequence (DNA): TGTGCCAGCAGCTTAGCCGCAGATACGCAGTATTTT. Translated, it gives CASSLAADTQYF.

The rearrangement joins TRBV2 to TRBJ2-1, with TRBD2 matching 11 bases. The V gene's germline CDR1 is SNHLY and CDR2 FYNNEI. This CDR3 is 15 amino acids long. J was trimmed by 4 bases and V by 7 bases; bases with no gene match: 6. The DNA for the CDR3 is TGTGCCAGCACCAAAGGGACTAGCGGTTACAATGAGCAGTTCTTC. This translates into CASTKGTSGYNEQFF. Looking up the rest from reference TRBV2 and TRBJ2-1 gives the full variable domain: EPEVTQTPSHQVTQMGQEVILRCVPISNHLYFYWYRQILGQKVEFLVSFYNNEISEKSEIFDDQFSVERPDGSNFTLKIRSTKLEDSAMYFCASTKGTSGYNEQFFGPGTRLTVL.

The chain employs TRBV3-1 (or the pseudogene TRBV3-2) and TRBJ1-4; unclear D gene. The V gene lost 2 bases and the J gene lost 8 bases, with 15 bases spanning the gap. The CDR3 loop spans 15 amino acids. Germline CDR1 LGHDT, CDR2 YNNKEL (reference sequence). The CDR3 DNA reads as TGTGCCAGCAGCCAAATGGGAGGGTTTAGGGAAAAACTGTTTTTT. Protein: CASSQMGGFREKLFF.

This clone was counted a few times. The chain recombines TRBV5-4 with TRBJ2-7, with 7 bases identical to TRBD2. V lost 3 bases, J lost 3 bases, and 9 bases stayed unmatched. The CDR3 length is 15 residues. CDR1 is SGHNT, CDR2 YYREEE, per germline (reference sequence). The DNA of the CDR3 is TGTGCCAGCAGCTCCGGGGGGTCAGGTCGCTACGAGCAGTACTTC. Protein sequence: CASSSGGSGRYEQYF.